This is a list of T cell receptor beta chains from one sample in a study of shared clonotypes between healthy human individuals. Some clones are missing from TCRdb's copy, which holds only in-frame ones; the method was immunoSEQ multiplex PCR. The sample lists roughly 2 million clones; 85% to 95% were seen once. The sample consisted of naive CD4+ T cells sorted from blood. The source of these receptors is a man aged 18 to 30 in good health. Each CDR3 is given with its conserved first and last residue.

J gene | V gene | CDR3 protein
TRBJ1-5 | TRBV28 | CASSLRQGLFSNQPQHF
TRBJ2-7 | TRBV6-5 | CASREPRDSSYEQYF
TRBJ2-7 | TRBV18 | CASSPASAYEQYF
TRBJ2-3 | TRBV18 | CASSPQGGDTQYF
TRBJ1-2 | TRBV19 | CASSTVRGTRSQSYGYTF
TRBJ1-1 | TRBV9 | CASSVGTHTEAFF
TRBJ1-1 | TRBV27 | CASSRPGYTEAFF
TRBJ1-1 | TRBV5-1 | CASSLAVGVMNTEAFF
TRBJ2-7 | TRBV9 | CASSQTGVGEQYF
TRBJ1-3 | TRBV11-2 | CASSSEQGRTSGNTIYF
TRBJ2-2 | TRBV14 | CASSQDRVSGELFF
TRBJ2-7 | TRBV7-2 | CASSLEASGFPYEQYF
TRBJ1-2 | TRBV4-1 | CASSQDAPAFYGYTF
TRBJ1-4 | TRBV10-3 | CAASDRVNEKLFF
TRBJ1-4 | TRBV5-5 | CASSPSGRTNEKLFF
TRBJ1-1 | TRBV7-8 | CASSLEGGRTEAFF
TRBJ1-6 | TRBV10-1 | CAHSVGTGGPNSPLHF
TRBJ2-7 | TRBV28 | CASSFEAGGLREQYF
TRBJ1-3 | TRBV14 | CASSLTGSFNSGNTIYF
TRBJ1-2 | TRBV6-5 | CASRPTLNYGYTF
TRBJ1-1 | TRBV4-1 | CASSQESGTMNTEAFF
TRBJ2-1 | TRBV6-6 | CASSLGLLKVNEQFF
TRBJ1-4 | TRBV4-1 | CASSQGNTGGGEKLFF
TRBJ2-7 | TRBV5-1 | CASSLDGRYEQYF
TRBJ2-3 | TRBV9 | CASSQISTDTQYF
TRBJ2-1 | TRBV10-3 | CAISEATGYNEQFF
TRBJ2-3 | TRBV2 | CASRRGGDVTQYF
TRBJ2-1 | TRBV6-1 | CASTLTGYEQFF
TRBJ1-1 | TRBV28 | CASSAAARDLNTEAFF
TRBJ2-7 | TRBV7-9 | CASSDRTSSYEQYF
TRBJ2-1 | TRBV9 | CASSVGGSGGREFF
TRBJ1-6 | TRBV19 | CASSIKGKSPLHF